The clone carrying this TCR beta chain was seen only a few times. Its cognate antigen is unknown. Germline V lookup: CDR1 MDHEN, CDR2 SYDVKM. With 3 bases clipped from V and 4 bases from J, the junction kept 13 bases outside the gene matches. The length of the CDR3 is 18 residues. TCRdb reprocessed the RT-PCR reads via MiXCR and lists one record per CDR3 protein. The data show under 850,000 distinct CDR3 sequences, with approximately 17% seen just once and approximately 11% held by the top ten. The data were taken from a study of response to subunit inactivated influenza vaccine. Study observations and caveats: Few additional T cells are recruited per seasonal influenza vaccination, authors suggested.

The rearrangement links TRBV28 to TRBJ2-1, with 9 bases that match TRBD2. This receptor was identified in a man in his fifties who received an inactivated influenza vaccine. The input for sequencing was PBMCs from blood, taken 5 days after vaccination. CDR3 amino acids: CASSFAGLTSGRYNEQFF. The CDR3 region has the DNA TGTGCCAGCAGTTTCGCAGGACTAACTAGCGGGCGATACAATGAGCAGTTCTTC.